The rows below give T cell receptor beta chains drawn from one sample of a study of immune evolution from preneoplasia to lung adenocarcinoma. Data came from immunoSEQ multiplex PCR; TCRdb stores just in-frame clones and leaves some out. The sample lists 7,000 to 9,000 clones; approximately 79% were seen once. Sequences were obtained from FFPE adjacent normal lung tissue. The origin of the receptors is a person between 65 and 79 years old with lung adenocarcinoma. Each CDR3 is given with its conserved first and last residue. D genes are given only for firm matches. Clone size is given for some rows only: seen once, a few or many times, or a class if the clone is expanded.

D gene	clone size	J gene	V gene	CDR3 protein	CDR3 DNA
.	hyperexpanded	TRBJ2-3	TRBV13	CASSLGRAKLADTQYF	TGTGCCAGCAGCTTAGGCCGGGCTAAGCTCGCAGATACGCAGTATTTT
.	.	TRBJ1-5	TRBV4-2	CASSQDQEGWGSQHF	TGTGCCAGCAGCCAAGATCAAGAGGGGTGGGGGTCCCAGCATTTT
TRBD1	.	TRBJ1-2	TRBV29-1	CSVSGQGNYGYTF	TGCAGCGTCTCAGGACAGGGGAACTATGGCTACACCTTC
.	once	TRBJ1-6	TRBV6-4	CASSDRPTNSPLHF	TGTGCCAGCAGTGATCGGCCGACTAATTCACCCCTCCACTTT
.	.	TRBJ1-5	TRBV28	CASSVRQYNQPQHF	TGTGCCAGCAGCGTCAGACAGTACAATCAGCCCCAGCATTTT
.	.	TRBJ1-6	TRBV7-3	CASSLDGYNSPLHF	TGTGCCAGCAGCTTAGACGGGTATAATTCACCCCTCCACTTT
.	few	TRBJ1-5	TRBV6-1	CASRGYSNQPQHF	TGTGCCAGCAGGGGGTATAGCAATCAGCCCCAGCATTTT
TRBD1	.	TRBJ2-3	TRBV10-3	CAISEQGARTDTQYF	TGTGCCATCAGTGAACAGGGGGCGCGGACAGATACGCAGTATTTT
.	.	TRBJ2-2	TRBV30	CAWSVRGVGTGELFF	TGTGCCTGGAGTGTAAGGGGGGTCGGGACCGGGGAGCTGTTTTTT
.	.	TRBJ2-6	TRBV7-2	CASSLGPSGANVLTF	TGTGCCAGCAGCTTGGGACCCTCTGGGGCCAACGTCCTGACTTTC
TRBD2	few	TRBJ2-3	TRBV7-2	CASSLGGSGGAVADTQYF	TGTGCCAGCAGCTTAGGAGGGAGCGGGGGGGCCGTAGCAGATACGCAGTATTTT
.	few	TRBJ1-1	TRBV6-6	CASSYTGDTEAFF	TGTGCCAGCAGTTACACGGGAGACACTGAAGCTTTCTTT
TRBD1	.	TRBJ1-6	TRBV7-9	CAASGTGNNSPLHF	TGTGCCGCATCAGGGACAGGGAATAATTCACCCCTCCACTTT
.	.	TRBJ2-2	TRBV5-4	CASKQQGPGTGELFF	TGTGCCAGCAAACAGCAGGGCCCAGGCACCGGGGAGCTGTTTTTT
TRBD2	.	TRBJ2-1	TRBV10-1	CARLFRGGDEQFF	TGCGCCAGACTGTTTCGCGGGGGGGATGAGCAGTTCTTC
TRBD1	.	TRBJ1-6	TRBV10-3	CAISESGTDNSPLHF	TGTGCCATCAGTGAATCCGGGACAGATAATTCACCCCTCCACTTT
.	.	TRBJ2-1	TRBV28	CASLQVQTILGYNEQFF	TGTGCCAGCCTCCAGGTCCAGACCATCCTGGGTTACAATGAGCAGTTCTTC
.	.	TRBJ2-7	TRBV27	CASSLFAGKSHEQYF	TGTGCCAGCAGTTTATTCGCGGGGAAAAGCCACGAGCAGTACTTC
.	.	TRBJ1-1	TRBV28	CASTGTGGRVGNTEAFF	TGTGCCAGCACCGGGACGGGGGGGCGGGTAGGGAACACTGAAGCTTTCTTT
.	.	TRBJ1-5	TRBV19	CASSIFAGDGNQPQHF	TGTGCCAGTAGTATTTTCGCCGGGGATGGGAATCAGCCCCAGCATTTT
.	.	TRBJ2-3	TRBV5-8	CASSLVATVTRDTQYF	TGTGCCAGCAGCTTGGTAGCGACAGTTACCCGAGATACGCAGTATTTT
.	.	TRBJ1-3	TRBV4-1	CASSPSPGNTIYF	TGCGCCAGCAGCCCTTCTCCGGGAAACACCATATATTTT